This T cell receptor beta chain was captured in a study of cytomegalovirus exposure and HLA in healthy donors. Study-wide points: An analysis that was carried out later associated about 17,000 TCR beta sequences with HLA alleles at 0.05 false discovery rate. Investigators reported 150 to 200 TCR beta chains as tied to cytomegalovirus. From TCR beta sequences, most subjects' HLA-A and HLA-B alleles were reportedly predicted accurately. Reported results showed that the classifier diagnosed cytomegalovirus status with high specificity and sensitivity.

Unmatched junction bases numbered 8, after V lost 5 bases and J lost 4 bases. The CDR3 runs to 15 residues. From germline, CDR1 is MNHEY and CDR2 SVGAGI. The sample holds a few counts of this clone. Antigen unknown. A multiplex PCR was run with 60 Vbeta primers and 13 Jbeta primers. TCRdb's copy holds only in-frame clones and misses some; the assay was immunoSEQ multiplex PCR. Among some 170,000 clones listed, roughly 82% were seen once. Specimen: PBMCs. This receptor was obtained from a man aged 50 to 60 in good health and CMV-seropositive. The genes are TRBV6-5 and TRBJ2-3; 8 bases are a match to TRBD1. The CDR3 DNA sequence: TGTGCCAGCAGTCATCGGACAGGGCGGTCAGATACGCAGTATTTT. Its translation: CASSHRTGRSDTQYF.